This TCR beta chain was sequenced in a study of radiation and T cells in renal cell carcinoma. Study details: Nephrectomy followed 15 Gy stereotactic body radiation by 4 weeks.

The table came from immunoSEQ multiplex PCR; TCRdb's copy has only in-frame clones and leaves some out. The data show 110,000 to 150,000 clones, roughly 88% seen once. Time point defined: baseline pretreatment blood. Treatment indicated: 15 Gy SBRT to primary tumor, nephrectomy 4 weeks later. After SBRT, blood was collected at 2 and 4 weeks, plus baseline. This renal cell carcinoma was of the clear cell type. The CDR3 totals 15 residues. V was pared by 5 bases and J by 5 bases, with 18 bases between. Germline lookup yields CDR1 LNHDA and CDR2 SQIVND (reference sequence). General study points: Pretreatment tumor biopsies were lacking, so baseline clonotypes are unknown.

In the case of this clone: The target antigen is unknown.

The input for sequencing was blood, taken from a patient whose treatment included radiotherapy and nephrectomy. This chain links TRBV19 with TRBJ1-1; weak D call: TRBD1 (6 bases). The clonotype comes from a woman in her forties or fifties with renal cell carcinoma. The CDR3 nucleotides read TGTGCCAGTAGTGCCTTGGGGGGCCATAGGACTGAAGCTTTCTTT. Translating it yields CASSALGGHRTEAFF.